This T cell receptor (beta chain) came from a study of blood T cell repertoires in COVID-19. Overall study: Spain, Italy and the United States supplied samples that represented acute and convalescent COVID-19.

The protocol was immunoSEQ multiplex PCR, while the TCRdb copy is restricted to in-frame clones and leaves out a portion. The sample holds 95,000 to 120,000 clones, more than 80% seen once. This CDR3 contains 16 residues. V was pared by 3 bases and J by 1 base, with 2 bases of the junction left unmatched. The chain has TRBV23-1 and TRBJ2-7, with 14 positions matching TRBD2. TRBV23-1 is noted as an ORF with a role that remains uncertain. The specimen sequenced was peripheral blood. The sequence was collected from a woman aged 60-75 years with COVID-19, enrolled during active disease. DNA of the CDR3: TGCGCCAGCAGTCAGGGGACTAGCGGGGGTTCCTACGAGCAGTACTTC. This sequence encodes CASSQGTSGGSYEQYF.